This record covers a single T cell receptor (beta chain). Its antigen has not been determined. No quality values exist for individual bases; no much larger clone is one base distant. High-throughput TCR beta sequencing profiled peripheral blood CD8+ and CD4+ T cells from healthy donors, Susac syndrome patients and multiple sclerosis patients. The healthy donors served as controls matched for age and sex. Bulk CD8+ and CD4+ T cells were purified by magnetic negative isolation, while CD8+ TEMRA cells were enriched using FACS. Blood was drawn into EDTA tubes, processed within 24 hours, and PBMCs were isolated by density gradient centrifugation. PBMCs intended for TCR sequencing were cryopreserved in liquid nitrogen and thawed later in a water bath at 37 degrees C. Purity of sorted or isolated CD4+, CD8+ and CD8+ TEMRA cells was at least 90%. This sample stems from a study of CD8 T cells in Susac syndrome (dated by TCRdb to between 2019 and 2020). Study-level background: The study used repertoire sequencing to test whether antigen drove CD8+ T cell activation and differentiation in Susac syndrome.

What the study reported, not specific to this receptor: The study acknowledged that relatively few individuals were included in the TCR sequencing and HLA analysis.

The junction carries 12 bases between V and J, which are trimmed by 6 bases and 1 base respectively. The CDR3 contains 14 residues, cysteine and phenylalanine counted. Just CDR3 DNA is preserved here, 42 bases in frame from base 1. The germline V gene gives CDR1 as SQVTM and CDR2 as ANQGSEA. RNA was extracted using the RNeasy kit, and about 0.45 to 1 microgram was reverse transcribed with random hexamers. The immunoSEQ multiplex PCR assay, covering 54 Vbeta and 13 Jbeta segments, was used to amplify TCR beta CDR3 regions. PCR amplification bias was corrected by using a synthetic template baseline for primer optimization and computational correction. The source study handled its data this way. Reads were annotated to V, D and J genes per IMGT and analyzed with immunoSEQ Analyzer, keeping only productive sequences. To calculate clonality, Shannon entropy was normalized by log2 of the number of productive unique sequences and then subtracted from one. For each patient and control, public and private clones were evaluated within the 100 most prevalent clones. A clone was defined as Susac-specific if it was absent from the healthy and MS cohorts, from roughly 990 published viral clones and from other ImmuneACCESS disease sequences. TCRdb itself trimmed the public reads at Q25 with fastp, ran MiXCR and retained productive beta chains. Entries that share a CDR3 protein sequence are merged under the most common genes and DNA. TCRdb, not the original authors, processed these V and J calls. Across this sample there are 150,000 to 200,000 distinct CDR3 sequences, with around 94% seen only once. Over 0.12% of the sample comes from the top ten.

This receptor was obtained from a human donor in good health. Sequenced material: CD4+ T cells from PBMCs. The sequence links TRBV29-1 to TRBJ2-2, with TRBD1 tentatively as D gene (6 bases match). Here the CDR3 is given as CSVTGQRNTGELFF. The DNA sequence reads TGCAGCGTAACGGGACAAAGGAACACCGGGGAGCTGTTTTTT.